This entry concerns a single T cell receptor (beta chain). This clonotype has just a few counts. Its cognate antigen has yet to be identified. Qualities for individual bases were not recorded, and no much larger clone is one base off. The CDR3 measures 13 amino acids from cysteine to phenylalanine. Only the CDR3 part of the read is kept: 39 bases, read in frame from the first base. V has 6 bases trimmed and J has 5 bases trimmed; junction bases matching no gene number 2. CDR1 and CDR2 were assigned from the germline V gene as SGHTA and FQGNSA. The sample belongs to a study of human T cells and chemical hapten exposure (dated by TCRdb to the early 2020s). Context from the whole study: For sensitization, 2% DPC in acetone was applied to a roughly 2 cm by roughly 2 cm area of upper inner arm skin. Throughout the study period of 20 to 30 weeks, patients also received therapeutic DPC doses to the scalp every week. Patch testing was performed on the upper back with Finn chambers containing 0.01% DPC, and the patch tests were scored after 6 days according to International Contact Dermatitis Research Group standards. Most of the patients in the cohort were female, and the cohort covered alopecia areata with under or over 50% scalp involvement, alopecia totalis and alopecia universalis. Libraries were combined into a pool for sequencing, and differences in TCR yield between samples came mainly from small differences in library volumes within the pool. The study tracked peripheral blood TCR repertoire changes in vivo during primary and secondary sensitization to the hapten diphenylcyclopropenone (DPC) in alopecia patients. Blood was sampled from patients pre-sensitization (week 0) and at 2, 6 and about 24 weeks after DPC sensitization. About 28 alopecia patients gave blood for TCR sequencing at one to four time points (pre-sensitization, 2, 6 and 24 weeks).

Interpreted using the paper, the time point label stands for: pre-sensitization, week 0. Taken with the paper, the label for treatment or condition translates to: therapeutic diphenylcyclopropenone sensitization with weekly scalp DPC. At each patch-test visit, blood was drawn before the patch test was applied. Eligible patients were aged 18 to 70, diagnosed with alopecia, deemed suitable for DPC therapy, and excluded if pregnant. Total RNA was isolated from unfractionated whole blood collected in Tempus Blood RNA tubes. Study-wide conclusions, independent of this receptor: Repeated subsampling changed both the strength of the expansion versus patch-test correlation and the threshold at which the correlation became significant. The number of PT1 expanded TCRs positively correlated with patch test score, significant at thresholds 8, 16 and 32 but not 4. All patients had alopecia, a presumed autoimmune disease, so their immune response might differ from that of healthy individuals. Expanded TCRs formed significantly more large CDR3 similarity clusters than pre-sensitization or healthy control sets, consistent with antigen-driven responses. No change with DPC sensitization was found in the number of TCRs above 1 in 1000 frequency, and no evidence of global repertoire structure alterations was found.

Library construction relied on RACE. Sequenced using a NextSeq 500. During library preparation, unique molecular identifiers were attached to individual cDNA molecules so that TCRs could be counted quantitatively and reproducibly. Each blood RNA sample was used to sequence both TCR alpha and TCR beta chains. In the paper's pipeline: The median number of TCRs per sample was roughly 98,000, ranging from about 20,000 to 750,000. V, J and CDR3 annotation of the TCR reads was carried out using the Decombinator software suite. For PS versus PT1 abundance plots, all samples were subsampled to the same number of TCRs (28,000). Expanded TCRs were defined as absent before sensitization and observed at least eight times at the 2-week time point. Using fastp at Q25 and MiXCR, TCRdb reprocessed the public reads and kept productive beta chains. Under each unique CDR3 protein, matching rows form one entry showing the most common genes and DNA. These V and J calls rely on TCRdb rather than the paper's analysis. The sample contains under 200,000 distinct CDR3 sequences, roughly 30% of them found a single time. The ten largest make up 2.5% to 3.5% of the sample.

The specimen comprised whole blood, sampled in connection with sensitization to the hapten diphenylcyclopropenone (DPC). This TCR derives from a young woman with alopecia areata. Some clones in this sample may be carry-over from other donors' samples. The chain employs TRBV7-2 and TRBJ2-7; 12 bases in between match TRBD2. The DNA reads as follows: TGTGCCAGCAGGACTAGCGGGAGAAACGAGCAGTACTTC. Its amino acids are CASRTSGRNEQYF.